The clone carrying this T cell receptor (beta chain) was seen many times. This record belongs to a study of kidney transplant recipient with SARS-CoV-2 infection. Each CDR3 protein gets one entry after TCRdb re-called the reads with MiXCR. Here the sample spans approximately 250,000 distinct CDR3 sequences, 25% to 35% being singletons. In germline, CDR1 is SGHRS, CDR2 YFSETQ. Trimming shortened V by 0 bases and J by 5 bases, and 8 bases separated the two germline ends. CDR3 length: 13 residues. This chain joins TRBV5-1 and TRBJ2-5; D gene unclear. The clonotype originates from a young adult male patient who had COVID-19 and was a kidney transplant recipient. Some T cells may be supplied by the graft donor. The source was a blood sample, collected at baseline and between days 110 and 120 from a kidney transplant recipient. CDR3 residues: CASSLAVMETQYF. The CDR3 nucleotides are TGCGCCAGCAGCTTGGCGGTGATGGAGACCCAGTACTTC.